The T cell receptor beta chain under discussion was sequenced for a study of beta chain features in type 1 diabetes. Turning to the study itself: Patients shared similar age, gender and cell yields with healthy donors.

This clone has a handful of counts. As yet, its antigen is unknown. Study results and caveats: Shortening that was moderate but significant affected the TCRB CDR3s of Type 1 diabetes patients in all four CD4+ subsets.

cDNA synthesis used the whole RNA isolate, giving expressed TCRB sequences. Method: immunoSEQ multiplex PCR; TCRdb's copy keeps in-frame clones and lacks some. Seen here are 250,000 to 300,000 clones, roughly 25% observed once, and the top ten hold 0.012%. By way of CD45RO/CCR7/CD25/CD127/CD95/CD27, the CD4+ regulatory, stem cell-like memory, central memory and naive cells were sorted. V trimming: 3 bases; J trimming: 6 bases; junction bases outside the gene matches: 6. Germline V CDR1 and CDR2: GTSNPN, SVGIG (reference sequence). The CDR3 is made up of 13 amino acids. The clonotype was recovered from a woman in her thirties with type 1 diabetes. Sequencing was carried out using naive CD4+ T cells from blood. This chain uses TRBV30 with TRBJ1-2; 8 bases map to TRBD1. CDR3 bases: TGTGCCTGGAGCAACAGGGGGTTAGATGGCTACACCTTC. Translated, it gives CAWSNRGLDGYTF.